This T cell receptor (beta chain) is drawn from a study of T cell changes during pregnancy in multiple sclerosis (dated by TCRdb to the late 2010s). Concerning the study at large: The study looked at changes in the T cell repertoire across pregnancy in women with multiple sclerosis.

Remarks on this clone: No antigen is known for it. No much larger clone exists at a distance of one base, and base qualities are not known.

The CDR3 has 14 amino acids, counting the end cysteine and phenylalanine. The kept DNA is CDR3 alone, 42 bases in frame from the first base. For this chain, trimming is 4 bases at the V end and 5 bases at the J end, and the number of junction bases without a gene match is 3. Sequences LGHNA (CDR1) and YNFKEQ (CDR2) are obtained from the germline V gene. Receptors were amplified or captured by the immunoSEQ multiplex PCR assay. TCRdb holds this immuneACCESS table with in-frame rearrangements only. Some clones are missing; in checked studies, unresolved V genes explain under half, and the rest has no known cause. Here the sample has about 94,000 clones; over 90% occur a single time. The ten most abundant clones make up approximately 0.84% of the sample.

This sequence uses TRBV4-2 and TRBJ2-1; TRBD2 matches 9 bases in the middle. Sequenced material: peripheral blood, taken in the third trimester of pregnancy. The TCR originated in a female donor with multiple sclerosis, enrolled in a pregnancy study. This receptor has the CDR3 CASSPGLANNEQFF. The bases read TGTGCCAGCAGCCCGGGACTAGCTAACAATGAGCAGTTCTTC.